The 31 T cell receptor beta chains presented below share a single source sample, sequenced in a study of early T cells in non-severe SARS-CoV-2 infection. TCRdb processed the 5' RACE reads anew with MiXCR; each CDR3 protein has one entry. This table holds about 71,000 distinct CDR3 sequences, over 10% found once. Sequencing used whole blood, obtained at baseline. The receptors derive from an adult who was a healthcare worker with PCR-confirmed SARS-CoV-2 infection or an uninfected control (not recorded which).

This clonotype was observed many times. The chain links TRBV11-2 to TRBJ1-2; D gene unclear. This CDR3 is built from 14 residues. The V gene lost 3 bases and the J gene lost 2 bases, with 10 bases spanning the gap. Germline V lookup: CDR1 SGHAT, CDR2 FQNNGV. Here the CDR3 DNA reads TGTGCCAGCAGCTTGACGGACTACAACTATGGCTACACCTTC. This gives the protein CASSLTDYNYGYTF.

This clonotype was counted a few times. The V call is TRBV21-1, the J call TRBJ1-5. TRBV21-1 is marked as a pseudogene. The CDR3 runs to 17 residues. The chain's CDR3 is CASSKAMTTCSNQPQHF. CDR3 coding DNA: TGTGCCAGCAGCAAAGCGATGACGACGTGCAGCAATCAGCCCCAGCATTTT.

The sample holds many counts of this clonotype. The chain employs TRBV6-4 and TRBJ2-7; no clear D gene. The CDR3 runs to 15 residues. In germline, CDR1 is MRHNA, CDR2 SNTAGT. With 10 bases removed from V and 0 bases from J, the gap between germline ends came to 19 bases. Here the CDR3 DNA reads TGTGCCACCACTTCCGGCAGGTCATACTCCTACGAGCAGTACTTC. It codes for CATTSGRSYSYEQYF.

In this sample, this clonotype turned up many times. The CDR3 region has the DNA TGTGCCAGCAGCTTAAGTAGCACGACTAACTATGGCTACACCTTC. Amino acid sequence: CASSLSSTTNYGYTF. The chain couples TRBV7-2 to TRBJ1-2; D not certain. CDR1 is SGHTA, CDR2 FQGNSA, per germline. With 2 bases removed from V and 0 bases from J, the gap between germline ends came to 10 bases. CDR3 length equals 15 residues.

In its sample, this clonotype was seen a few times. The chain couples TRBV7-7 to TRBJ1-2, with D tentatively TRBD1 (6 bases). Trimming pared 5 bases from V and 0 bases from J, leaving 19 bases between. Germline V gene lookup returns CDR1 SSHAT and CDR2 FNYEAQ (reference sequence). The CDR3 has 17 amino acids. In DNA form, the CDR3 reads TGTGCCAGCAGCCCCATCTTCCCGGGACACCCTAACTATGGCTACACCTTC. Its translation: CASSPIFPGHPNYGYTF.

This clonotype was observed a few times. The chain is built from TRBV11-2 and TRBJ1-1; D gene unclear. The CDR3 is made up of 15 amino acids. Germline V CDR1 and CDR2: SGHAT, FQNNGV. Trimming took off 1 base at V and 4 bases at J, with 13 bases between the two ends. CDR3 nucleotides: TGTGCCAGCAGCTTAGGACACAACATCGGCACTGAAGCTTTCTTT. Translated, it gives CASSLGHNIGTEAFF.

CDR3 residues: CASSPPGAYEQYF. CDR3 nucleotides: TGTGCCAGCAGCCCTCCAGGAGCCTACGAGCAGTACTTC. The chain is built from TRBV11-2 and TRBJ2-7, with unresolved D. V was shortened by 5 bases and J by 2 bases, with 10 bases between the two germline ends. The CDR3 contains 13 residues. CDR1 is SGHAT and CDR2 is FQNNGV in the germline V gene.

The sample holds many counts of this clonotype. V usage is TRBV7-9 and J usage is TRBJ2-4, with D perhaps TRBD1 (5 bases). The CDR3 extends over 14 amino acids. V lost 0 bases, J lost 13 bases, and 16 bases lay in between. The germline CDR1 and CDR2 sequences are SEHNR and FQNEAQ (reference sequence). The CDR3 nucleotides are TGTGCCAGCAGCTTAGCGGTAACAGGCTCCTCCCAGTACTTC. This encodes CASSLAVTGSSQYF. The whole variable domain, remainder taken from reference TRBV7-9 and TRBJ2-4, is DTGVSQNPRHKITKRGQNVTFRCDPISEHNRLYWYRQTLGQGPEFLTYFQNEAQLEKSRLLSDRFSAERPKGSFSTLEIQRTEQGDSAMYLCASSLAVTGSSQYFGAGTRLSVL.

The sample holds many counts of this clonotype. The V and J genes are TRBV20-1 and TRBJ2-4, with 8 nucleotides matching TRBD1. CDR3 length equals 15 residues. Trimming at V came to 4 bases and at J to 6 bases, leaving 11 bases not matched to a gene. CDR1 is DFQATT and CDR2 is SNEGSKA in the germline V gene (reference sequence). CDR3 sequence: CSANPDRDGGNIQYF. In DNA, the CDR3 is TGCAGTGCTAACCCGGACAGGGATGGTGGAAACATTCAGTACTTC.

The chain has TRBV12-3 or TRBV12-4 and TRBJ2-7; TRBD2 matches at 12 bases. There are 14 residues in the CDR3. The V segment lost 3 bases and the J segment 6 bases; nucleotides outside the gene matches: 3. The CDR3 is CASSFLAGGPEQYF. CDR3 sequence (DNA): TGTGCCAGCAGTTTCCTAGCGGGGGGGCCCGAGCAGTACTTC.

This clonotype showed up just a few times. The chain joins TRBV19 to TRBJ2-2; D is possibly TRBD1 (6 bases). Germline CDR1 is LNHDA and CDR2 is SQIVND (reference sequence). CDR3 length: 15 residues. Trimming pared 1 base from V and 4 bases from J, leaving 10 bases between. DNA of the CDR3: TGTGCCAGTAGTATAGGGCAGGGGTTCACCGGGGAGCTGTTTTTT. Translating it yields CASSIGQGFTGELFF.

The chain recombines TRBV11-2 with TRBJ2-3; maybe TRBD2 (6 bases). The length of the CDR3 is 15 residues. V was cut by 6 bases and J by 4 bases, with 17 bases left in between. From germline, CDR1 is SGHAT and CDR2 FQNNGV. DNA for the CDR3: TGTGCCAGCAGGAGCGGGTATCTCAGCGCAGATACGCAGTATTTT. This encodes CASRSGYLSADTQYF.

On this clonotype: This may arise from a read error, as a much more abundant clone is one base away. V usage is TRBV12-3 or TRBV12-4 and J usage is TRBJ1-2; no definite D call. V was clipped by 6 bases and J by 9 bases, with 14 bases between them. The CDR3 runs 12 residues. CDR3 region: CASREYTPRYTF. CDR3 nucleotide sequence: TGTGCCAGCAGGGAATATACTCCGCGCTACACCTTC.

The V call is TRBV7-2, the J call TRBJ1-3; a possible D gene is TRBD1 (5 bases). Germline CDR1 reads SGHTA; CDR2 reads FQGNSA. Trimming removed 5 bases at V and 4 bases at J, with 6 bases between. This CDR3 comprises 12 residues. CDR3 residues: CASSPGGNTIYF. CDR3 coding DNA: TGTGCCAGCAGCCCAGGGGGAAACACCATATATTTT.

The J gene is TRBJ2-2, the V gene TRBV7-9, with 7 bases identical to TRBD1. With V trimmed by 6 bases and J by 1 base, 5 bases remained unmatched. Germline assignment: CDR1 SEHNR and CDR2 FQNEAQ (reference sequence). CDR3 length: 15 residues. CDR3 in DNA: TGTGCCAGCAGTCCCGGACAGGTGAACACCGGGGAGCTGTTTTTT. Amino acid sequence: CASSPGQVNTGELFF.

The J gene is TRBJ1-6, the V gene TRBV7-9; D unclear. Trimming removed 6 bases from V and 0 bases from J, with 18 bases in between. This CDR3 has 18 amino acids. Germline CDR1 reads SEHNR; CDR2 reads FQNEAQ (reference sequence). The CDR3 loop is CASSLQRPGSSYNSPLHF. Here the CDR3 DNA reads TGTGCCAGCAGTCTACAGCGGCCGGGGAGCTCCTATAATTCACCCCTCCACTTT.

The chain couples TRBV5-1 to TRBJ1-1, with D possibly TRBD1 on 6 matching bases. The CDR3 is made up of 14 amino acids. With 3 bases removed from V and 7 bases from J, the gap between germline ends came to 16 bases. CDR1 and CDR2 from the germline V gene are SGHRS and YFSETQ. CDR3 sequence reads: CASSWGAGADEAFF. CDR3 coding DNA: TGCGCCAGCAGCTGGGGGGCAGGGGCCGATGAAGCTTTCTTT.

This clonotype was recorded at least ten times. This chain links TRBV18 with TRBJ1-2; D might be TRBD1 (5 bases). The CDR3 is 16 residues long. Trimming took 2 bases from V and 4 from J, leaving 17 bases between them. Germline V CDR1 and CDR2: KGHSH, LQKENI. As DNA, the CDR3 is TGTGCCAGCTCACCATCGGGGACGGAGTTTCGCTATGGCTACACCTTC. Translating gives CASSPSGTEFRYGYTF.

The chain recombines TRBV10-3 with TRBJ2-2; D perhaps matches TRBD1 (6 bases). CDR1 is ENHRY and CDR2 is SYGVKD in the germline V gene. V shed 5 bases and J shed 7 bases, with 14 bases lying between them. The CDR3 contains 14 residues. The CDR3 bases are TGTGCCATCAGTCTCCAGGGGATGATCGGGGAGCTGTTTTTT. It translates to CAISLQGMIGELFF.

V and J are TRBV7-2 and TRBJ2-3; D ambiguous. From germline, CDR1 is SGHTA and CDR2 FQGNSA. The CDR3 runs 14 residues. Trimming took 2 bases from V and 1 from J, leaving 7 bases between them. CDR3 nucleotides: TGTGCCAGCAGCTTACGAAGGCGCACAGATACGCAGTATTTT. It encodes CASSLRRRTDTQYF.

Only a few counts were recorded for this clonotype. The chain joins TRBV29-1 to TRBJ2-3; D is undetermined. Trimming stripped 8 bases from V and 6 bases from J, with 15 bases between. Per germline, CDR1 SQVTM and CDR2 ANQGSEA. The CDR3 covers 12 residues. In DNA, the CDR3 is TGCAGCTTCCTGATGCATGCCGATACGCAGTATTTT. Translating gives CSFLMHADTQYF.

This clonotype was recorded a few times. This chain uses TRBV29-1 with TRBJ2-7; D tentatively fits TRBD1 or TRBD2 (5 bases each). The germline V and J ends were trimmed by 1 base and 6 bases, with 13 bases remaining between them. The germline V gene has CDR1 SQVTM and CDR2 ANQGSEA. This CDR3 has 13 residues. This chain's CDR3 is CSVEVRHGGEQYF. CDR3 nucleotide sequence: TGCAGCGTTGAAGTCAGGCATGGGGGCGAGCAGTACTTC.

The genes are TRBV7-6 and TRBJ2-7; D is perhaps TRBD1 (5 bases). The V gene's germline CDR1 is SGHVS and CDR2 FNYEAQ. This CDR3 contains 16 residues. The ends were cut back, 1 base at V and 0 bases at J, with 13 bases in the middle. The CDR3 reads CASSLVAGSSSYEQYF. The CDR3 DNA follows: TGTGCCAGCAGCTTAGTGGCAGGGTCGAGCTCCTACGAGCAGTACTTC.

In its sample, this clonotype was seen many times. As DNA, the CDR3 is TGCGCCAGCAGCCAAGAAGGCACAAACTCTGGAAACACCATATATTTT. Its protein product is CASSQEGTNSGNTIYF. The genes are TRBV4-3 and TRBJ1-3; D gene ambiguous. The germline V and J ends were trimmed by 0 bases and 0 bases, with 9 bases remaining between them. Germline lookup yields CDR1 LGHNA and CDR2 YSLEER. This CDR3 has 16 residues.

Worth noting for this clonotype: One junction end does not reproduce the germline sequence, and a read error may be involved. DNA for the CDR3: TGTGCCAGCAGAGAAGGACCTAAGGGGCTTAATGAGCAGTTCTTC. It is translated as CASREGPKGLNEQFF. V usage is TRBV2 and J usage is TRBJ2-1, with TRBD1 as a possible D gene (5 bases). This CDR3 comprises 15 residues. Germline CDR1 and CDR2: SNHLY and FYNNEI.

This clonotype was observed at least ten times. This rearrangement joins TRBV5-4 to TRBJ2-5, with TRBD2 matching 11 bases. Germline V gives CDR1 SGHNT, CDR2 YYREEE (reference sequence). The CDR3 totals 17 residues. V lost 0 bases and J lost 5; bases outside the gene matches: 9. CDR3 residues: CASSLGYQLAGVETQYF. The CDR3 DNA sequence: TGTGCCAGCAGCTTGGGCTACCAACTAGCGGGGGTGGAGACCCAGTACTTC.

V usage is TRBV7-2 and J usage is TRBJ2-3; D may correspond to TRBD1 or TRBD2 (5 bases each). Germline V CDR1 and CDR2: SGHTA, FQGNSA. This CDR3 is built from 13 residues. Trimming left V 1 base short and J 6 bases short, with 8 bases between. The CDR3 nucleotides are TGTGCCAGCAGCTTAGAAGAGGGGGATACGCAGTATTTT. Amino acids: CASSLEEGDTQYF.

The chain links TRBV6-5 to TRBJ2-2, with 11 positions matching TRBD1. The CDR3 loop spans 16 amino acids. Germline values: CDR1 MNHEY, CDR2 SVGAGI. J was trimmed by 6 bases and V by 2 bases; bases with no gene match: 5. CDR3: CASSYPRGQGAGELFF. DNA for the CDR3: TGTGCCAGCAGTTACCCGCGGGGACAGGGGGCCGGGGAGCTGTTTTTT.

This clonotype was detected ten times or more. The chain recombines TRBV10-3 with TRBJ2-3, with 8 positions matching TRBD1. CDR1 ENHRY and CDR2 SYGVKD come from the germline V gene. There are 15 residues in the CDR3. J lost 4 bases, V lost 2 bases, and 5 bases had no gene match. The CDR3 reads CAISEGQGAADTQYF. CDR3 nucleotides: TGTGCCATCAGTGAGGGACAGGGAGCGGCAGATACGCAGTATTTT.

This clonotype was detected ten times or more. This chain connects TRBV5-4 to TRBJ1-2; TRBD1 might be the D (5 bases). There are 13 residues in the CDR3. The germline CDR1 and CDR2 sequences are SGHNT and YYREEE (reference sequence). Trimming removed 4 bases at V and 8 bases at J, with 15 bases between. The CDR3 DNA reads as TGTGCCAGCAGCCTAACAGGCGGCGACGGCTACACCTTC. It encodes CASSLTGGDGYTF.

This clonotype was observed a handful of times. The chain employs TRBV12-3 or TRBV12-4 and TRBJ1-2, with unresolved D. V was pared by 5 bases and J by 4 bases, with 11 bases between. CDR3 size: 13 residues. The CDR3 is CASSIPGGYGYTF. In nucleotides, the CDR3 is TGTGCCAGCAGTATACCGGGAGGCTATGGCTACACCTTC.